This entry features one T cell receptor (beta chain) sequence. Its antigen is undetermined. Attached unique molecular identifiers marked individual cDNA molecules. MiXCR, run by TCRdb on the 5' RACE reads, gives a single entry per CDR3 protein. The sample holds about 19,000 distinct CDR3 sequences; about 4% are singletons and the top ten take 7% to 8.5%. The sample is drawn from a study of early T cells in non-severe SARS-CoV-2 infection. The overall study: Unsorted whole-blood RNA was sequenced in bulk, leaving chains unpaired.

General study results and limits: Anti-spike CD8 responses were favored by VDJdb matching, which missed private and CD4 specificities.

Germline CDR1 is MNHNS and CDR2 is SASEGT. There are 13 residues in the CDR3. V gave up 3 bases and J gave up 0 bases, with 5 bases separating them. Sequencing was done on a sample of whole blood. The TCR sequence derives from an adult who was a healthcare worker with PCR-confirmed SARS-CoV-2 infection or an uninfected control (not recorded which). The rearrangement links TRBV6-1 to TRBJ1-1; D not certain. CDR3: CASSDGMNTEAFF. CDR3 nucleotides: TGTGCCAGCAGTGACGGAATGAACACTGAAGCTTTCTTT.